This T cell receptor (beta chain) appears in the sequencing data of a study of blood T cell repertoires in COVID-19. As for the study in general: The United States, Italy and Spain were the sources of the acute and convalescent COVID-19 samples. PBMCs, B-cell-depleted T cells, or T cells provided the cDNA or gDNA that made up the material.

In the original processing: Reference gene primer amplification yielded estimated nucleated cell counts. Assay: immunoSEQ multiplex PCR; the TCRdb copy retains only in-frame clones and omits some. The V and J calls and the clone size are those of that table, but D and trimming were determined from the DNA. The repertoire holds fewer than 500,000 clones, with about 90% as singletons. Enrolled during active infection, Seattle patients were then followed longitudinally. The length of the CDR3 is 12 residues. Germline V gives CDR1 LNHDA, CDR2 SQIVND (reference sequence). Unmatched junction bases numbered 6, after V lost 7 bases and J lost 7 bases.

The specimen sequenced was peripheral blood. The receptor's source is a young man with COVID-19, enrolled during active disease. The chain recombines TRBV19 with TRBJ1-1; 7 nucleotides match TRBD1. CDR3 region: CASTGGSGEAFF. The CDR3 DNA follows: TGTGCCAGTACAGGGGGTTCGGGTGAAGCTTTCTTT.